This T cell receptor beta chain was observed in a study of T cell changes during pregnancy in multiple sclerosis. Deletions cut 4 bases from V and 1 base from J, with 9 bases between. The germline gives CDR1 SGHNT, CDR2 YYREEE (reference sequence). This CDR3 is built from 14 residues. The table came from immunoSEQ multiplex PCR; TCRdb's copy has only in-frame clones and leaves some out. The sample includes approximately 41,000 clones, around nine tenths of them seen just once. The chain carries TRBV5-4 and TRBJ2-1; maybe TRBD1 (5 bases). The source was CD4+ T cells from peripheral blood mononuclear cells, collected in the first trimester of pregnancy. The receptor was isolated from a female donor with multiple sclerosis, enrolled in a pregnancy study. CDR3 sequence (DNA): TGTGCCAGCAGCAAAAGGGGATCCTACAATGAGCAGTTCTTC. This codes for CASSKRGSYNEQFF.